This TCR beta chain is drawn from a study of blood T cell repertoires in COVID-19. Germline-derived CDR1 and CDR2 are KGHSH and LQKENI. Trimming at V came to 5 bases and at J to 1 base, leaving 4 bases not matched to a gene. The length of the CDR3 is 14 residues. TCRdb's table, derived via immunoSEQ multiplex PCR, lists solely in-frame clones and lacks some. The data contain 150,000 to 200,000 clones, roughly three quarters of them singletons. This sequence originates from a man aged 55-75 years with active or convalescent COVID-19. The chain has TRBV18 and TRBJ1-1; TRBD1 matches 7 bases. The specimen was peripheral blood. The chain's CDR3 is CASSIQGKNTEAFF. For the CDR3, the DNA is TGTGCCAGCTCAATACAGGGGAAGAACACTGAAGCTTTCTTT. Using reference TRBV18 and TRBJ1-1 for the parts outside the CDR3, the full variable domain is NAGVMQNPRHLVRRRGQEARLRCSPMKGHSHVYWYRQLPEEGLKFMVYLQKENIIDESGMPKERFSAEFPKEGPSILRIQQVVRGDSAAYFCASSIQGKNTEAFFGQGTRLTVV.